What follows describes a single T cell receptor beta chain. These data are taken from a study of monozygotic twins with inflammatory bowel disease. The length of the CDR3 is 15 residues. TCRdb re-analyzed the 5' RACE reads; it lists each CDR3 protein once, without DNA. Its listing shows around 190,000 distinct CDR3 sequences. The TCR was taken from a human donor with ulcerative colitis or Crohn's disease, or a healthy co-twin of an affected twin (not recorded which). The material sequenced was blood. This sequence joins TRBV12-3 or TRBV12-4 and TRBJ1-2. This chain's CDR3 is CDSKPPEDGGYGYTF.